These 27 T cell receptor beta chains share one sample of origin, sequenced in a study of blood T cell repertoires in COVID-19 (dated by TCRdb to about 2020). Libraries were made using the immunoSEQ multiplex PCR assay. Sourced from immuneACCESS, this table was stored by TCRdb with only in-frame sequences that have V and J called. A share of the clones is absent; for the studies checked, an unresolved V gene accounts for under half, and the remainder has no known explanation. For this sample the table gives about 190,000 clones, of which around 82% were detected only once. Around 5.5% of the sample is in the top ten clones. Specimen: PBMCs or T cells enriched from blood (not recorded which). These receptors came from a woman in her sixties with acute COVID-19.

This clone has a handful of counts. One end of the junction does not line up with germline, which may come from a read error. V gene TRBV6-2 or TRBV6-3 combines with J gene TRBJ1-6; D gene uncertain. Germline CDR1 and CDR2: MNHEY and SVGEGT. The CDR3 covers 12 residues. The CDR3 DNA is TGTGCCAGCAGCTCCTATAGTTCACCCCTCCACTTT. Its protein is CASSSYSSPLHF.

The CDR3, as DNA: TGTGCCAGCAGCTTTCGACAGGGGTCCACAGATACGCAGTATTTT. This codes for CASSFRQGSTDTQYF. This sequence joins TRBV13 and TRBJ2-3, with 8 bases aligning to TRBD1. With V trimmed by 3 bases and J by 2 bases, 4 bases remained unmatched. CDR1 is PRHDT and CDR2 is FYEKMQ in the germline V gene (reference sequence). The CDR3 is 15 amino acids. The full variable domain, in which reference TRBV13 and TRBJ2-3 provide the parts outside the CDR3, is AAGVIQSPRHLIKEKRETATLKCYPIPRHDTVYWYQQGPGQDPQFLISFYEKMQSDKGSIPDRFSAQQFSDYHSELNMSSLELGDSALYFCASSFRQGSTDTQYFGPGTRLTVL.

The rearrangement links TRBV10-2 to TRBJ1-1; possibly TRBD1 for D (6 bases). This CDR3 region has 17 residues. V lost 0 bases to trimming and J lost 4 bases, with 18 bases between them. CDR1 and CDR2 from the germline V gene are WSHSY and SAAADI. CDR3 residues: CASSESIGRGGSTEAFF. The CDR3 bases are TGCGCCAGCAGTGAGTCGATAGGCAGGGGTGGGAGCACTGAAGCTTTCTTT.

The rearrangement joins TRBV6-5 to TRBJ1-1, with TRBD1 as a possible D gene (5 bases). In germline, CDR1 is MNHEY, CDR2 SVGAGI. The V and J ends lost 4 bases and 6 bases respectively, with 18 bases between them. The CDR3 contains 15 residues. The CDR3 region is CASSLLAPGGAEAFF. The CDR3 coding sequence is TGTGCCAGCAGTTTACTCGCCCCCGGGGGGGCTGAAGCTTTCTTT.

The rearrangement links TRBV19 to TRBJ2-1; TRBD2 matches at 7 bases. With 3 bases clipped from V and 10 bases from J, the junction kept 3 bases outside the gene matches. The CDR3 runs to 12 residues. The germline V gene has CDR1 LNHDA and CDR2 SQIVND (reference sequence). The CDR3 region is CASSMGRGEQFF. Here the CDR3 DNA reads TGTGCCAGTAGTATGGGGCGGGGGGAGCAGTTCTTC.

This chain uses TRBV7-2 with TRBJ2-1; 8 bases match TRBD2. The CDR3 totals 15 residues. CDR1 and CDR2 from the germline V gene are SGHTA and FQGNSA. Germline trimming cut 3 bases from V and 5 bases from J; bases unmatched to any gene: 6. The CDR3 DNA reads TGTGCCAGCAGCTTCCACGTAGCGGGACACAATGAGCAGTTCTTC. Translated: CASSFHVAGHNEQFF.

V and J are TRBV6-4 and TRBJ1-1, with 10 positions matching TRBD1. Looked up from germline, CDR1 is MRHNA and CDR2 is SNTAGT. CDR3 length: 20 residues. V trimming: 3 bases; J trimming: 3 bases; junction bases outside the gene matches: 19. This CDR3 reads CASSDGDRGRINRRDTEAFF. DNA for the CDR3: TGTGCCAGCAGTGATGGAGACAGGGGGCGCATAAACCGGAGGGACACTGAAGCTTTCTTT.

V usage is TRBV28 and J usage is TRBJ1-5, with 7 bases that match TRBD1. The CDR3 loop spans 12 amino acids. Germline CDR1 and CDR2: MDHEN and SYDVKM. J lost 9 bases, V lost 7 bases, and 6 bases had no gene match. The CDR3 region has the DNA TGTGCCAGCACCCTACAGGGGCGGCCCCAGCATTTT. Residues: CASTLQGRPQHF. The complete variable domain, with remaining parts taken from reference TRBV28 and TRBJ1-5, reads DVKVTQSSRYLVKRTGEKVFLECVQDMDHENMFWYRQDPGLGLRLIYFSYDVKMKEKGDIPEGYSVSREKKERFSLILESASTNQTSMYLCASTLQGRPQHFGDGTRLSIL.

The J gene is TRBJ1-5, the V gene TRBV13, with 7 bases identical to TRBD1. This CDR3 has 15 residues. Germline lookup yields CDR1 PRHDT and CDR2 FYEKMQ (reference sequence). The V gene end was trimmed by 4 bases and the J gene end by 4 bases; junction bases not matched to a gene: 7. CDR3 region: CASSSGTAQNQPQHF. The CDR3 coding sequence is TGTGCCAGCAGCTCAGGGACAGCACAAAATCAGCCCCAGCATTTT.

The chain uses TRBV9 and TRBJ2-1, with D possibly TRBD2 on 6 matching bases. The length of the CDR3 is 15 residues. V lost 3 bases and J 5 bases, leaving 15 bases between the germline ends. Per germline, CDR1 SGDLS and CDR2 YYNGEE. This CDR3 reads CASSGQAGPHNEQFF. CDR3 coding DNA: TGTGCCAGCAGCGGGCAAGCGGGCCCCCACAATGAGCAGTTCTTC.

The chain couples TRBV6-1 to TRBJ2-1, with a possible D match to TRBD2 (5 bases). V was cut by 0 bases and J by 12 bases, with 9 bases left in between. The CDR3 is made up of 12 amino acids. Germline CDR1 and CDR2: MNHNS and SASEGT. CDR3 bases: TGTGCCAGCAGTGAAGCGTCCCGGGGGCAGTTCTTC. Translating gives CASSEASRGQFF.

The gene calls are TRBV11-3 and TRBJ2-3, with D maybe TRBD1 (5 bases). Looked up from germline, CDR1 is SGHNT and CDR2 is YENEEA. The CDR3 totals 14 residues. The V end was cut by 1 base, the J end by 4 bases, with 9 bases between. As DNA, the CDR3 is TGTGCCAGCAGCTTAGGGGGCGAAGCAGATACGCAGTATTTT. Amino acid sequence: CASSLGGEADTQYF.

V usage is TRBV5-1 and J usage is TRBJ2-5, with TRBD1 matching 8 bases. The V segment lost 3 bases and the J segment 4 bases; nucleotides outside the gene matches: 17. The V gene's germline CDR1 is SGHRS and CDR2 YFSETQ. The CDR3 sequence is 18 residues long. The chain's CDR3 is CASSSGGLMTGALETQYF. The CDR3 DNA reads TGCGCCAGCAGCTCAGGAGGGCTGATGACAGGGGCGTTAGAGACCCAGTACTTC.

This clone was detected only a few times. The CDR3 loop reads CASSSSHGSTQYF. The CDR3 coding sequence is TGTGCCAGCAGCTCATCCCACGGTTCAACCCAGTACTTC. This chain connects TRBV7-7 to TRBJ2-5; the D is unclear. Trimming shortened V by 4 bases and J by 8 bases, and 14 bases separated the two germline ends. The CDR3 spans 13 residues. CDR1 and CDR2 (germline): SSHAT, FNYEAQ (reference sequence).

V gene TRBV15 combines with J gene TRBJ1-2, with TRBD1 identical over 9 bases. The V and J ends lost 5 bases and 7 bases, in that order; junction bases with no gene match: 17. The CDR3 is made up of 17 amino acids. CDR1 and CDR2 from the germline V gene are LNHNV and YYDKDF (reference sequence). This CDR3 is CATSLETRLQGAGGYTF. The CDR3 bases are TGTGCCACCAGCTTAGAGACCCGGCTACAGGGGGCCGGTGGCTACACCTTC.

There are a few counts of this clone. DNA for the CDR3: TGCGCCAGCAGCCAATACGCCCACACAGAAGTCTCTGGAAACACCATATATTTT. Its protein is CASSQYAHTEVSGNTIYF. The V and J genes are TRBV4-1 and TRBJ1-3; D not resolved. Germline CDR1 and CDR2: MGHRA and YSYEKL. V was shortened by 2 bases and J by 0 bases, with 17 bases between the two germline ends. The CDR3 is 18 residues long.

In nucleotides, the CDR3 is TGTGCCAGCAGCGTAGCGGGACAGGGAAATGAGCAGTTCTTC. This codes for CASSVAGQGNEQFF. V is TRBV9 and J is TRBJ2-1; 9 positions match TRBD1. The CDR3 contains 14 residues. The ends lost 0 bases at V and 7 bases at J; junction bases unmatched: 2. Germline V CDR1 and CDR2: SGDLS, YYNGEE.

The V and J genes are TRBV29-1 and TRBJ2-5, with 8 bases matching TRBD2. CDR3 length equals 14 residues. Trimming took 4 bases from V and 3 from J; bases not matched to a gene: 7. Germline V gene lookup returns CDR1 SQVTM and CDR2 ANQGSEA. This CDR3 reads CSVVVGGGKETQYF. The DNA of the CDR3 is TGCAGCGTTGTCGTCGGCGGGGGGAAAGAGACCCAGTACTTC. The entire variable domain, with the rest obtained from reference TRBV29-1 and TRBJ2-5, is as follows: SAVISQKPSRDICQRGTSLTIQCQVDSQVTMMFWYRQQPGQSLTLIATANQGSEATYESGFVIDKFPISRPNLTFSTLTVSNMSPEDSSIYLCSVVVGGGKETQYFGPGTRLLVL.

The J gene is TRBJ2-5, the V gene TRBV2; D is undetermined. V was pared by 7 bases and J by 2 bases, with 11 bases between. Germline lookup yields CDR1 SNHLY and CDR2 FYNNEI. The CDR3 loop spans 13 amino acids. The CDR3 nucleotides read TGTGCCAGCATCCGCGTCGTACAAGAGACCCAGTACTTC. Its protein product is CASIRVVQETQYF.

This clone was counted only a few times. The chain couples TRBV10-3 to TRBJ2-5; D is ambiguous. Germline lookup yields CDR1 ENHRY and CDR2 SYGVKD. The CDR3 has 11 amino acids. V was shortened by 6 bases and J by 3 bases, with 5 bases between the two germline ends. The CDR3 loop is CAISDKETQYF. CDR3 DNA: TGTGCCATCAGCGACAAAGAGACCCAGTACTTC.

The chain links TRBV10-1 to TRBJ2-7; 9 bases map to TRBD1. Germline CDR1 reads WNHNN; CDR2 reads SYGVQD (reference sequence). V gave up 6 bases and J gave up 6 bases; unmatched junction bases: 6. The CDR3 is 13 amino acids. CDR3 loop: CASSGQGYGEQYF. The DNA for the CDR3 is TGCGCCAGCAGCGGACAGGGGTACGGCGAGCAGTACTTC.

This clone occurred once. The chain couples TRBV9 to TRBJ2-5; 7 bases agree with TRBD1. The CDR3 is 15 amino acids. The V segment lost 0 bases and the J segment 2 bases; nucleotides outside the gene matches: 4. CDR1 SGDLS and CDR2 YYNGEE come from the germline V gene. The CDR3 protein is CASSVAPGQQETQYF. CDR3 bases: TGTGCCAGCAGCGTAGCTCCGGGACAGCAAGAGACCCAGTACTTC.

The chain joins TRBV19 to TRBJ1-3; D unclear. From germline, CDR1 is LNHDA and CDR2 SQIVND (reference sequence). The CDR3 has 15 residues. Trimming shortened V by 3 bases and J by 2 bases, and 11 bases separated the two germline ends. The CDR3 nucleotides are TGTGCCAGTAGTATGAATACCGGGGCTGGAAACACCATATATTTT. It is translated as CASSMNTGAGNTIYF.

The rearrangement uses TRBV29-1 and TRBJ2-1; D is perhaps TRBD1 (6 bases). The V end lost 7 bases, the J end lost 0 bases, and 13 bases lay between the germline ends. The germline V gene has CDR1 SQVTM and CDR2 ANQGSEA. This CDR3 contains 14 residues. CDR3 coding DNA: TGCAGCGCCACAGGGCCCAGCTCCTACAATGAGCAGTTCTTC. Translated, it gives CSATGPSSYNEQFF.

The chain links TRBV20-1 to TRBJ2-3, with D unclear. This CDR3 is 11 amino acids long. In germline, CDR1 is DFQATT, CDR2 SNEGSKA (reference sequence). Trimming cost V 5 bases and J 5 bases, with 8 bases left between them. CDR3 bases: TGCAGTGCTCGACTGGGAGATACGCAGTATTTT. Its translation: CSARLGDTQYF.

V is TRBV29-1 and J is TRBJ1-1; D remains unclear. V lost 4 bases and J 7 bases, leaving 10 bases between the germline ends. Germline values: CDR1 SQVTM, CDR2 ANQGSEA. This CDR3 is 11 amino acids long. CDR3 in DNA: TGCAGCGTTGGGGCCCGATTTGAAGCTTTCTTT. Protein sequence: CSVGARFEAFF.

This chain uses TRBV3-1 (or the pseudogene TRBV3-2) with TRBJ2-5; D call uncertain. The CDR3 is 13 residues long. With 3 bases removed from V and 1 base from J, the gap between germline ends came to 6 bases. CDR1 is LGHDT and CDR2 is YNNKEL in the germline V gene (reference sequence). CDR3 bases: TGTGCCAGCAGCCAGAGCGTCCAAGAGACCCAGTACTTC. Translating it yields CASSQSVQETQYF.